The clone carrying this T cell receptor (beta chain) has ten or more counts. Unique molecular identifiers were incorporated when the TCRbeta library was constructed. TCRdb itself ran the PCR reads through MiXCR, one entry per CDR3 protein. The sample comprises some 240,000 distinct CDR3 sequences, about 9.6% of which are singletons, and 5.1% rests with the top ten. This sample is part of a study of T-cell reconstitution after alpha-beta-depleted transplantation in children. In germline, CDR1 is MNHEY, CDR2 SVGAGI. The CDR3 length is 15 residues. Unmatched junction bases numbered 9, after V lost 2 bases and J lost 6 bases.

The clonotype was recovered from a human donor who donated a stem cell graft to a child with SCID. Sequences were derived from PBMCs from the stem cell graft donor, sampled from the stem cell graft. The genes are TRBV6-5 and TRBJ2-7, with 8 nucleotides matching TRBD1. The CDR3 DNA follows: TGTGCCAGCAGTTACGAAGAGACAGGGGTCTTCGAGCAGTACTTC. Translated: CASSYEETGVFEQYF.